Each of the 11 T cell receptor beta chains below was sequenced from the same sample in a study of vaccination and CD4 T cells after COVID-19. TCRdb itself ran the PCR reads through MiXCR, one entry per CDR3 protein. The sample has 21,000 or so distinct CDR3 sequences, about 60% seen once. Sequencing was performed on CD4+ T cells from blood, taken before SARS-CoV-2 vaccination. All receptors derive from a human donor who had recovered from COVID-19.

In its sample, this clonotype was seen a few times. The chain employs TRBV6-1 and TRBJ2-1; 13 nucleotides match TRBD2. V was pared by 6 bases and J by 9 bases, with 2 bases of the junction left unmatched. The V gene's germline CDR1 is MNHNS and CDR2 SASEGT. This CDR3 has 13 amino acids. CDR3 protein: CASSGLAGVEQFF. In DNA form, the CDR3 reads TGTGCCAGCAGCGGACTAGCGGGAGTTGAGCAGTTCTTC.

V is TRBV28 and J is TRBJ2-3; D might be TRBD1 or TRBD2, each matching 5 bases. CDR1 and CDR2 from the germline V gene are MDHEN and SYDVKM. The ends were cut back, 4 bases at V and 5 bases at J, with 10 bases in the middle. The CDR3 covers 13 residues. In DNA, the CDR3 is TGTGCCAGCAGTTATGGGACGGAAGATACGCAGTATTTT. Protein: CASSYGTEDTQYF.

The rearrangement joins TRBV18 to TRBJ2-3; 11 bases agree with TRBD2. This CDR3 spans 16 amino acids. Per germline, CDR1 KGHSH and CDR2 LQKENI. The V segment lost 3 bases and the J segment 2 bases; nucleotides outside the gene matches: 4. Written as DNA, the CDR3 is TGTGCCAGCTCACCTGGGACTAGCGGAATCACAGATACGCAGTATTTT. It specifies CASSPGTSGITDTQYF.

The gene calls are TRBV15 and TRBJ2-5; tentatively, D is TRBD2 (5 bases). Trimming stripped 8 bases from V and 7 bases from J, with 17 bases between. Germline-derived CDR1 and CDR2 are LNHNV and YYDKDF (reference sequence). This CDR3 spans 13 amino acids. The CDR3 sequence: CATGLGRSRTQYF. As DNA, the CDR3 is TGTGCCACCGGACTCGGGCGGTCCCGGACCCAGTACTTC.

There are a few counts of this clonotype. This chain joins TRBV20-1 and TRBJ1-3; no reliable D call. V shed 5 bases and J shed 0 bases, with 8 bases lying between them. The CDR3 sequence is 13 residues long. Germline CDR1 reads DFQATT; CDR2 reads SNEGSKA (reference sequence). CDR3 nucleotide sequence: TGCAGTGCTCCCAAAAACTCTGGAAACACCATATATTTT. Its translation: CSAPKNSGNTIYF.

The CDR3 DNA reads TGTGCCAGCAGGAAGGGGGCGGGAGATGCCTACGAGCAGTACTTC. Amino acids: CASRKGAGDAYEQYF. V and J are TRBV11-2 and TRBJ2-7; D may be TRBD1 or TRBD2 (7 bases each). Trimming removed 6 bases at V and 2 bases at J, with 17 bases between. In germline, CDR1 is SGHAT, CDR2 FQNNGV. The CDR3 has 15 amino acids.

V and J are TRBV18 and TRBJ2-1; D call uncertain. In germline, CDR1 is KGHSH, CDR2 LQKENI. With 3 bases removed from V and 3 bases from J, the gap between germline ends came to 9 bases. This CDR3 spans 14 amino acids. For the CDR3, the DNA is TGTGCCAGCTCACCCCAAAACATCTACAATGAGCAGTTCTTC. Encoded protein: CASSPQNIYNEQFF.

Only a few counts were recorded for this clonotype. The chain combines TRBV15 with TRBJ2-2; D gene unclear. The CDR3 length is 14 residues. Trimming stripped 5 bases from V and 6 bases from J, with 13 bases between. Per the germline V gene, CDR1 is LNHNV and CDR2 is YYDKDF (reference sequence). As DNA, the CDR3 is TGTGCCACCAGCGGAAAGATAGGGTCCGGGGAGCTGTTTTTT. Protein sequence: CATSGKIGSGELFF.

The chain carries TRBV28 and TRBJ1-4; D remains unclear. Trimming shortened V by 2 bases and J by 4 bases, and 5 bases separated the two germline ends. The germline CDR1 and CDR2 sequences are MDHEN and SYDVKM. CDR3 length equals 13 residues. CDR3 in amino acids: CASSLGSNEKLFF. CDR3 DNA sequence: TGTGCCAGCAGTTTAGGCAGTAATGAAAAACTGTTTTTT.

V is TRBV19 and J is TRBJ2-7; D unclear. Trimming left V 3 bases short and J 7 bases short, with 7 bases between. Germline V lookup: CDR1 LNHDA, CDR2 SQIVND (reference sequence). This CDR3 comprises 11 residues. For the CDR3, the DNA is TGTGCCAGTAGTATCGGTGGGGAGCAGTACTTC. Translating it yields CASSIGGEQYF.

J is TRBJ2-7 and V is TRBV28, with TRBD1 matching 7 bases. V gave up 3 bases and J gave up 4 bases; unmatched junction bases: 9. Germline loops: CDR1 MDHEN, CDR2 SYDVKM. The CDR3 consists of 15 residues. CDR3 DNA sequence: TGTGCCAGCAGTTTGGGGGACAGCGCCTTTTACGAGCAGTACTTC. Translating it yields CASSLGDSAFYEQYF.